The T cell receptor (beta chain) under discussion was sequenced for a study of Tregs in tolerant kidney transplant recipients. This clone was detected once. V lost 4 bases, J lost 4 bases, and 8 bases stayed unmatched. Germline V gives CDR1 LGHNA, CDR2 YSLEER. The CDR3 consists of 15 residues. The method was immunoSEQ multiplex PCR; TCRdb's version includes in-frame clones alone and lacks a portion of them. In the table there are around 77,000 clones, roughly 98% of which are singletons. The receptor was derived from a human donor who received a combined kidney and bone marrow transplant. The chain couples TRBV4-3 to TRBJ1-1, with 8 bases fitting TRBD1. The source material was CD4+ T cells from blood, sampled before the transplant. As DNA, the CDR3 is TGCGCCAGCAGCCCATTCAGGGGGCTGGGCACTGAAGCTTTCTTT. It yields the protein CASSPFRGLGTEAFF.